The clone carrying this T cell receptor (beta chain) was observed a handful of times. MiXCR was run by TCRdb on the 5' RACE reads, yielding one entry per CDR3 protein. The table shows approximately 60,000 distinct CDR3 sequences, with approximately 5.7% occurring only once. The V segment lost 3 bases and the J segment 7 bases; nucleotides outside the gene matches: 6. This CDR3 is built from 14 residues. These data are taken from a study of CD8 T cells in ankylosing spondylitis. The sequencing sample was made of synovial fluid, either unsorted or a sorted T cell fraction (not recorded which). The receptor was derived from a male donor with ankylosing spondylitis. The V and J genes are TRBV12-3 or TRBV12-4 and TRBJ2-7, with 10 positions matching TRBD1. The CDR3: CASSLGTGVGEQYF. DNA for the CDR3: TGTGCCAGCAGTTTGGGGACAGGGGTTGGAGAGCAGTACTTC.